This TCR beta chain stems from a study of OX40 agonist ivuxolimab in advanced cancers. About the investigation overall: Ivuxolimab was a fully human IgG2 agonistic monoclonal antibody targeting the costimulatory receptor OX40 (CD134). Intravenous ivuxolimab was administered to patients every 2 weeks at six dose levels: 0.01, 0.1, 0.3, 1.5, 3 and 10 mg/kg. Of the roughly 52 patients in dose escalation, some 20 had hepatocellular carcinoma, some 15 had melanoma, 9 had renal cell carcinoma and 9 had head and neck cancer. A male proportion of 75% to 85% and a mean age of approximately 62 years, ranging from roughly 23 to 90, were recorded for the dose-escalation cohort. Prior anti-PD-1, anti-PD-L1 or anti-CTLA-4 therapy was permitted, and checkpoint inhibitors had been received by around 40% of dose-escalation patients. Partial responses occurred in three dose-escalation patients, of whom one had hepatocellular carcinoma and two had cutaneous melanoma. The purpose of peripheral TCRbeta sequencing was to test whether ivuxolimab changed TCR sequence diversity and led to clonal T-cell expansion. The paper covers the monotherapy dose-escalation part of the phase I ivuxolimab trial, which included N ≈ 50 patients. Study-wide conclusions, independent of this receptor: After ivuxolimab, expanded clones were on average more numerous among CD8+ T cells than among CD4+ T cells. Partial responders in the 0.1-3.0 mg/kg groups had among the lowest normalized peripheral clonal expansion, especially among CD8+ T cells. Antigen specificity was not determined for the clonally expanded peripheral T cells. Clonal expansion of both CD4+ and CD8+ blood T cells was observed from baseline to week 6 at doses 0.1 to 3.0 mg/kg. Low levels of normalized T-cell clonal expansion were also shown by some nonresponding patients.

The trial excluded patients who had a history of autoimmune disease or were on systemic immunosuppression. In every dose cohort, peripheral blood was drawn for TCR sequencing at baseline, cycle 4 day 1, and cycle 7 day 1. The samples were taken from a phase I, first-in-human, multicenter, open-label dose-escalation trial of ivuxolimab. Adults with locally advanced or metastatic head and neck squamous cell, hepatocellular, melanoma or renal cell carcinoma were enrolled in the trial. Before TCR sequencing, CD4+ T cells and CD8+ T cells from peripheral blood were sorted into separate populations. For sequencing of the TCRbeta CDR3 region, genomic DNA was extracted from the sorted cells. TCRbeta CDR3 regions were sequenced using the immunoSEQ Assay. Here the immuneACCESS table is served through TCRdb, limited to in-frame sequences with V and J called. Missing clones are a known gap in these copies; in checked studies unresolved V genes cover under half, and the rest lacks a known reason. This sample comprises approximately 17,000 clones, roughly 84% of them detected only once. 35% to 55% of the sample is held by the ten biggest clonotypes.

At the junction V is shortened by 4 bases and J by 7 bases, with 19 bases in between. The cysteine opens and the phenylalanine closes a CDR3 of 15 amino acids. The kept DNA is CDR3 alone, 45 bases in frame from the first base. Reading the germline V gene gives CDR1 MNHEY and CDR2 SVGAGI. Worth noting for this clone: Which antigen it targets is not known. Per-base quality was not reported, and no clone a single base away is much larger than it.

This TCR came from an adult with an advanced solid tumor such as melanoma, head and neck, liver or kidney cancer. Sequenced material: CD4+ or CD8+ T cells sorted from blood, taken in a trial of the OX40 agonist ivuxolimab. Recombination connected TRBV6-5 to TRBJ1-2, with a weak D call of TRBD1 (6 bases match). The DNA sequence follows: TGTGCCAGCAGTTTTGGTTCGGGGCAGGGGCTTGGCTACACCTTC. It encodes CASSFGSGQGLGYTF.